The T cell receptor (beta chain) described here comes from a study of T cell repertoires in cytomegalovirus infection. TCRdb re-analysed the reads in MiXCR, keeping a single row per CDR3 protein. The sample yields tens of thousands of distinct CDR3 sequences, 20% seen once. Worth noting for this clonotype: Its antigen is undetermined.

Study outcomes and limitations: The study found HLA-C-restricted CMV-specific TCR beta clonotypes dominating the ex vivo response. Carriers of CMV plus the relevant HLA were identified by cumulative public TCR beta family frequency.

CDR1 SGHVS and CDR2 FNYEAQ come from the germline V gene. V lost 1 base, J lost 9 bases, and 8 bases stayed unmatched. The CDR3 contains 15 residues. This sequence originates from a human donor in good health (CMV status not recorded). Some clones in this sample may be carry-over from other donors' samples. This chain connects TRBV7-6 to TRBJ2-1; 8 bases are a match to TRBD2. Specimen: CD8+ T cells from cultured PBMCs, collected from culture after CMV antigen stimulation. As DNA, the CDR3 is TGTGCCAGCAGCTTAGGCCCGGGGGGGCCTGGTGAGCAGTTCTTC. Its protein product is CASSLGPGGPGEQFF. Combining the CDR3 with reference TRBV7-6 and TRBJ2-1 gives the whole variable domain GAGVSQSPRYKVTKRGQDVALRCDPISGHVSLYWYRQALGQGPEFLTYFNYEAQQDKSGLPNDRFSAERPEGSISTLTIQRTEQRDSAMYRCASSLGPGGPGEQFFGPGTRLTVL.